Below are 8 T cell receptor beta chains sequenced from a single sample in a study of cytomegalovirus exposure and HLA in healthy donors. This PCR relied on a set of 60 Vbeta primers and 13 Jbeta primers. Some clones are missing from TCRdb's copy, which holds only in-frame ones; the method was immunoSEQ multiplex PCR. Among roughly 120,000 clones listed, approximately 74% were seen once. Sequenced: PBMCs. The receptors here all came from a woman in her thirties or forties in good health and CMV-seropositive.

The chain has TRBV6-5 and TRBJ1-1, with a possible D match to TRBD1 (5 bases). Germline values: CDR1 MNHEY, CDR2 SVGAGI. V gave up 7 bases and J gave up 1 base, with 13 bases separating them. This CDR3 comprises 14 residues. The CDR3 spells CASKSTGRNTEAFF. The CDR3 coding sequence is TGTGCCAGCAAATCAACAGGCAGGAACACTGAAGCTTTCTTT.

V gene TRBV7-9 combines with J gene TRBJ2-7; D is unclear. Trimming stripped 5 bases from V and 8 bases from J, with 13 bases between. CDR1 is SEHNR, CDR2 FQNEAQ, per germline (reference sequence). This CDR3 is built from 12 residues. In DNA, the CDR3 is TGTGCCAGCAGCAAACTTGAATCCAAGCAGTACTTC. Protein sequence: CASSKLESKQYF.

With respect to this clone: The junction and the germline gene differ at one end; a read error may be behind it. The chain links TRBV7-9 to TRBJ2-5; 8 nucleotides align to TRBD1. CDR1 SEHNR and CDR2 FQNEAQ come from the germline V gene (reference sequence). The CDR3 sequence is 17 residues long. The CDR3 nucleotides read TGTTCCAGCAGCTCAGGACAGGGAGCCGGAGGGCAAGAGACCCAGTACTTC. This translates into CSSSSGQGAGGQETQYF.

This rearrangement joins TRBV19 to TRBJ2-4, with 9 nucleotides matching TRBD1. CDR3 length: 19 residues. Germline CDR1 LNHDA, CDR2 SQIVND (reference sequence). V lost 6 bases to trimming and J lost 0 bases; unmatched junction nucleotides: 15. CDR3 residues: CASSHRRDREILAKNIQYF. CDR3 bases: TGTGCCAGTAGCCATCGCCGGGACAGGGAAATTCTAGCCAAAAACATTCAGTACTTC.

The chain employs TRBV30 and TRBJ2-6; D perhaps matches TRBD2 (6 bases). The CDR3 consists of 17 residues. Germline V CDR1 and CDR2: GTSNPN, SVGIG (reference sequence). V lost 3 bases and J lost 0, with 15 bases in between. Written as DNA, the CDR3 is TGTGCCTGGAGAAGGGGCAGGACTATCTCTGGGGCCAACGTCCTGACTTTC. Its translation: CAWRRGRTISGANVLTF.

The chain is built from TRBV4-1 and TRBJ2-3, with 11 bases lining up with TRBD2. The CDR3 consists of 16 residues. CDR1 and CDR2 from the germline V gene are MGHRA and YSYEKL. V lost 0 bases and J lost 4; bases outside the gene matches: 3. In DNA form, the CDR3 reads TGCGCCAGCAGCCAAGAAACTAGCGGGAGATCAGATACGCAGTATTTT. Translation: CASSQETSGRSDTQYF.

This clone was observed once. The J gene is TRBJ1-2, the V gene TRBV5-5; D might be TRBD1 (5 bases). The CDR3 covers 14 residues. Germline V gene lookup returns CDR1 SGHKS and CDR2 YYEKEE (reference sequence). Trimming took off 5 bases at V and 2 bases at J, with 13 bases between the two ends. CDR3 residues: CASRYTGGNYGYTF. CDR3 in DNA: TGTGCCAGCAGATATACGGGGGGAAACTATGGCTACACCTTC.

The chain couples TRBV29-1 to TRBJ2-5; D is ambiguous. CDR3 length equals 10 residues. V was clipped by 7 bases and J by 5 bases, with 8 bases between them. The germline V gene encodes CDR1 SQVTM and CDR2 ANQGSEA. The CDR3 sequence is CSGRRETQYF. The DNA for the CDR3 is TGCAGCGGACGCAGGGAGACCCAGTACTTC.